The rows below give T cell receptor beta chains drawn from one sample of a study of early T cells in non-severe SARS-CoV-2 infection. Using its own MiXCR run on the 5' RACE reads, TCRdb lists one record per CDR3 protein. The sample holds around 70,000 distinct CDR3 sequences, roughly 9% seen once. Specimen: whole blood. All receptors derive from an adult who was a healthcare worker with PCR-confirmed SARS-CoV-2 infection or an uninfected control (not recorded which). Both conserved end residues are part of each CDR3.

V gene	J gene	CDR3 protein
TRBV20-1	TRBJ2-2	CSASRPLGGGELFF
TRBV7-3	TRBJ1-1	CASSGQGPGTEAFF
TRBV10-2	TRBJ2-7	CASSGSSSVAYEQYF
TRBV20-1	TRBJ2-5	CSAFWLETQYF
TRBV7-3	TRBJ2-6	CASSLTGGSGANVLTF
TRBV28	TRBJ2-1	CASSLGPDRGEFF
TRBV27	TRBJ1-6	CASSLKGIYNSPLHF
TRBV3-1	TRBJ1-4	CASSQGAEGGEKLFF
TRBV12-3/TRBV12-4	TRBJ2-2	CVSGDANTGELFF
TRBV7-7	TRBJ2-7	CASSPGGTVPYEQYF
TRBV10-3	TRBJ2-2	CAISEDSGNTGELFF
TRBV7-2	TRBJ1-5	CASSFAGVDQPQHF
TRBV7-3	TRBJ2-5	CASSLLAGVGETQYF
TRBV20-1	TRBJ2-5	CSARDLAGTQYF
TRBV29-1	TRBJ2-7	CSAGQGGNYEQYF
TRBV2	TRBJ1-4	CASTLPRGSGVKLFF